This T cell receptor (beta chain) was recorded in a study of T cell repertoires in cytomegalovirus infection (dated by TCRdb to the late 2010s). The study in broad terms: Peptide stimulations targeted recently identified HLA-C-restricted CMV epitopes, whose presentation resists viral immunomodulation, together with well-studied HLA-B-restricted epitopes. Donor HLA type was relevant to the analysis, because carriage of CMV infection together with the matching HLA type was indicated by public TCR beta signatures.

The treatment or condition label, read with the paper, signifies: in vitro stimulation with specific CMV peptide epitopes to enrich CMV-specific T cells. About this clonotype: Its binding antigen is unknown. There are no base qualities to consult, and no much larger clone falls within one base.

Sequencing relied on an Illumina HiSeq 1500. The public reads were reprocessed in TCRdb via fastp at Q25 and MiXCR, keeping in-frame beta chains. Each CDR3 protein gets just one entry, which takes the most common genes and DNA from the rows behind it. For this sample there are some 560,000 distinct CDR3 sequences; roughly 43% appear just once. Of the sample, 48% is held by the ten largest clones. From the cysteine through the phenylalanine, the CDR3 covers 15 amino acids. Here the CDR3 DNA is all that survives: 45 bases in frame from base 1. Trimming takes 1 base off V and 4 bases off J; junction bases not matched to a gene: 7. CDR1 and CDR2, per the germline V gene, are SGHTA and FQGNSA. Points the paper makes about the study in general: In both this cohort and an independent cohort of a few hundred donors, the cumulative frequency of public TCR beta family members distinguished carriers of CMV infection plus the relevant HLA type. The ex vivo response was dominated by HLA-C-restricted CMV-specific TCR beta clonotypes, which also provided the single most frequent clonotype in two of eight donors.

The rearrangement joined TRBV7-2 to TRBJ2-7, with 7 bases in between that match TRBD1. The sequence derives from a human donor in good health (CMV status not recorded). Some clones in this sample may be carry-over from other donors' samples. The material was cultured PBMCs, obtained from culture after CMV antigen stimulation. Read as DNA, the sequence is TGTGCCAGCAGCTTAGGACAGGGAATTAGGTACGAGCAGTACTTC. Translated, this gives CASSLGQGIRYEQYF.